Given below is one T cell receptor (beta chain) in context. Its target antigen remains unknown. No per-base quality is available; no much larger clone lies one base away. The sample originates from a study of blood T cell repertoires in COVID-19 (dated by TCRdb to 2019 to 2021). With regard to the full study: Collaborator samples came from the United States, Italy and Spain and covered acute and convalescent phases of COVID-19. HLA class I and class II types, where available, came from metadata supplied by the sample provider rather than from assay-based typing. The dataset comprised deeply sampled blood TCRbeta repertoires from subjects exposed to, actively infected with, or recovered from COVID-19. Nearly every sample came with metadata listing a de-identified subject ID, COVID-19 status, age in years and sex. The samples were drawn from the first 160 participants of the ongoing ImmuneRACE study and from 1,254 subjects provided by 6 global collaborators. The material from the prospective study consisted of cDNA or gDNA derived from T cells, B-cell-depleted T cells, or PBMCs. A freely available public database, intended as a resource for researchers studying the immune response to SARS-CoV-2, is where the repertoires were released.

Whole blood was collected in K2EDTA tubes by collaborating institutions according to the institutions' own protocols. Collaborator samples were shipped for TCRbeta analysis as frozen whole blood, isolated PBMCs, or DNA extracted from either sample type. What the authors observed across the whole study: The quantity of clinical and demographic metadata differed by source and by participant and was supplied without curation.

The immunoSEQ Assay, a bias-controlled multiplex PCR, was used to amplify TCRbeta CDR3 regions from genomic DNA. The study's own analysis went as follows. The number of nucleated cells in each sample was estimated from the amplification of reference gene primers within the assay. Sequence reads were collapsed and filtered to measure the absolute abundance of every unique TCRbeta CDR3 rearrangement. For each sample, productive Simpson clonality was calculated as the square root of Simpson's diversity index across productive rearrangements. As stored in TCRdb, this immuneACCESS dataset retains in-frame rearrangements with V and J assigned. A fraction of the clones does not appear; measured against another copy, unresolved V genes explain less than half of the discrepancy, and the remainder lacks a known reason. V, J and clone size were drawn from that table, and D and trimming were deduced from the DNA. Counted in this sample were 59,000 or so clones; roughly 90% of them appeared once. The ten biggest clones cover roughly 1.5% of the sample.

Material: peripheral blood. This TCR was sampled from a human donor in a cohort sampled during active COVID-19.

The nucleotide sequence reads TGTGCCAGCAGTTTATTCGCTGGGGGCAAAAGTACTGAAGCTTTCTTT. This gives the protein CASSLFAGGKSTEAFF. The chain uses TRBV28 and TRBJ1-1, with TRBD1 tentatively as D gene (6 bases match). The V end loses 1 base and the J end loses 5 bases, and a stretch of 17 bases separates them. CDR1 MDHEN and CDR2 SYDVKM were looked up in the germline V gene. The CDR3 has 16 amino acids, counting the end cysteine and phenylalanine. CDR3 DNA only is kept here, 48 bases in frame from base 1.